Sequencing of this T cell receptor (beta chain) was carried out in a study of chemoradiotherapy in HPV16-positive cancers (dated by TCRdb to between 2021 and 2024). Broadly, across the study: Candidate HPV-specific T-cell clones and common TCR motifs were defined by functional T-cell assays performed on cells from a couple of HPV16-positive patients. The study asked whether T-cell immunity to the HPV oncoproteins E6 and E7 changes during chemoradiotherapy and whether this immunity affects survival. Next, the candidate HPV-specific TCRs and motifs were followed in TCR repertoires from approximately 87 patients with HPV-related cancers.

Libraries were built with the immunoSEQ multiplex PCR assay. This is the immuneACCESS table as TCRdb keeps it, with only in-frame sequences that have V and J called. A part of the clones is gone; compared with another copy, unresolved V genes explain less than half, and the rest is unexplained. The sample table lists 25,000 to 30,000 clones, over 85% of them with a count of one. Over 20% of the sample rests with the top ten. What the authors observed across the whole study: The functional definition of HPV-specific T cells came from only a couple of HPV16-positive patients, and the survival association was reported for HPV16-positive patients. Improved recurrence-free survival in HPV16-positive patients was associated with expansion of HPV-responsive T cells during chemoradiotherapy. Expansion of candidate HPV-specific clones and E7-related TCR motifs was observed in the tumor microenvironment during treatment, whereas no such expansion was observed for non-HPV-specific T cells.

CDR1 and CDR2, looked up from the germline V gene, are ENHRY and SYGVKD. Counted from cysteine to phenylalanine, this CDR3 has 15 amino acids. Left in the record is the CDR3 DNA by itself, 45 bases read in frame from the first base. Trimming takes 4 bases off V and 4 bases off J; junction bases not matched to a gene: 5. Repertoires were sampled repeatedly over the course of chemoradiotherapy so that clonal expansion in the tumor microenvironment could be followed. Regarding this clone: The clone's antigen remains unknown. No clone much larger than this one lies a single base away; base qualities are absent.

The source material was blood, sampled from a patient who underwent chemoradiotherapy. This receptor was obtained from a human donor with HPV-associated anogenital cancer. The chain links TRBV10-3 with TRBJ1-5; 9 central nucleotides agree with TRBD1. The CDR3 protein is CAISGGTGKNQPQHF. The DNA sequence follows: TGTGCCATCAGTGGGGGGACAGGGAAGAATCAGCCCCAGCATTTT.